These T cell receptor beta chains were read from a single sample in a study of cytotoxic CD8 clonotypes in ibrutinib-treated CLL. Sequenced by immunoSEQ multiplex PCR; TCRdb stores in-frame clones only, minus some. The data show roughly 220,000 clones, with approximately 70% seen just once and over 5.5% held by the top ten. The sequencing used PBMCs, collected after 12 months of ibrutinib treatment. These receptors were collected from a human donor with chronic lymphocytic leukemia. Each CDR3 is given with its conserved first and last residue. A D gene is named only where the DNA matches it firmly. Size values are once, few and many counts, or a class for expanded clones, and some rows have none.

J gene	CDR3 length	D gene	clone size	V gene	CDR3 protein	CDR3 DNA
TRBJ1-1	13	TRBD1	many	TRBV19	CASSIGTGDEAFF	TGTGCCAGTAGTATAGGGACAGGAGATGAAGCTTTCTTT
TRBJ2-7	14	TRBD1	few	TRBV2	CASRGTADTYEQYF	TGTGCCAGCAGGGGGACAGCTGACACCTACGAGCAGTACTTC
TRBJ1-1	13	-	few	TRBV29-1	CSVTSGFLTEAFF	TGCAGCGTGACGTCGGGGTTTCTCACTGAAGCTTTCTTT
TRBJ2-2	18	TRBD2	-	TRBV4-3	CASSQDALAGVRTGELFF	TGCGCCAGCAGCCAAGATGCGCTAGCGGGAGTTCGCACCGGGGAGCTGTTTTTT
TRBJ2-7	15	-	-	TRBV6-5	CASSYSSGPSYEQYF	TGTGCCAGCAGTTACTCGAGCGGACCTTCCTACGAGCAGTACTTC
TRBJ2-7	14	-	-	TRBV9	CASSVGPGTGEQYF	TGTGCCAGCAGCGTAGGCCCAGGGACTGGTGAGCAGTACTTC
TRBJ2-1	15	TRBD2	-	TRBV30	CAWSGTAGVSNEQFF	TGTGCCTGGAGTGGGACGGCGGGAGTTTCTAATGAGCAGTTCTTC
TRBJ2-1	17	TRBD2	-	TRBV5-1	CASSSWTSGRASNEQFF	TGCGCCAGCAGCTCCTGGACTAGCGGGAGGGCCAGTAATGAGCAGTTCTTC
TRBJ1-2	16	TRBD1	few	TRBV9	CASRRPGQAPNYGYTF	TGTGCCAGCCGCCGTCCGGGACAGGCCCCTAACTATGGCTACACCTTC
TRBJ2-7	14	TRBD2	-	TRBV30	CACSGLAGGYEQYF	TGTGCCTGTTCGGGACTAGCGGGAGGTTACGAGCAGTACTTC
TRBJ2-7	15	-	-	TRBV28	CASSFTGRPRSEQYF	TGTGCCAGCAGTTTTACGGGACGGCCCCGGAGCGAGCAGTACTTC
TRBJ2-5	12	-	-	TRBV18	CASSSGTETQYF	TGTGCCAGCTCTTCGGGCACGGAGACCCAGTACTTC
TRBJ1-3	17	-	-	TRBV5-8	CASSLYGSLFSGNTIYF	TGTGCCAGCAGCCTGTACGGGTCCCTCTTCTCTGGAAACACCATATATTTT
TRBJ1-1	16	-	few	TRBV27	CASRGRLSREDTEAFF	TGTGCCAGCAGGGGCCGACTGTCCCGAGAGGACACTGAAGCTTTCTTT
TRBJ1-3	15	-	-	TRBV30	CAWSHGKGPGNTIYF	TGTGCCTGGAGTCACGGGAAGGGGCCTGGAAACACCATATATTTT
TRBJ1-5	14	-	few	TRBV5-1	CASSLGGFNQPQHF	TGCGCCAGCAGCTTGGGCGGATTCAATCAGCCCCAGCATTTT
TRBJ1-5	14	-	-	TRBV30	CAWSVRRRNQPQHF	TGTGCCTGGAGTGTAAGACGGCGAAATCAGCCCCAGCATTTT
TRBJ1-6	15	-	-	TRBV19	CASTLAGANNSPLHF	TGTGCCAGTACCCTAGCAGGGGCGAATAATTCACCCCTCCACTTT
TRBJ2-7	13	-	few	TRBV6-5	CASGGRNENEQYF	TGTGCCAGTGGGGGCAGGAATGAGAACGAGCAGTACTTC
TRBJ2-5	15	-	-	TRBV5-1	CASSLGRTAQETQYF	TGTGCCAGCAGCTTGGGACGGACAGCTCAAGAGACCCAGTACTTC
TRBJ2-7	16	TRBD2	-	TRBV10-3	CAISEPQTSGRYEQYF	TGTGCCATCAGTGAGCCACAGACTAGCGGCCGCTACGAGCAGTACTTC
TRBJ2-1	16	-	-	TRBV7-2	CASSLDSVGSYNEQFF	TGTGCCAGCAGCTTAGACTCCGTGGGCTCCTACAATGAGCAGTTCTTC
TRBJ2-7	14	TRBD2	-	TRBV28	CASSLSGGRGEQYF	TGTGCCAGCAGTTTATCCGGGGGGAGAGGCGAGCAGTACTTC
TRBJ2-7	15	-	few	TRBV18	CASSENRGGMYEQYF	TGTGCCAGCTCCGAGAACAGGGGAGGTATGTACGAGCAGTACTTC